This TCR beta chain emerged from a study of T cells in Graves' hyperthyroidism and ophthalmopathy. Study-level points and caveats: Ophthalmopathy onset followed model prediction by a median roughly 6 months.

Extraction of PBMCs used roughly 9.6 ml of fresh peripheral blood. From RNA transcripts, TCR beta CDR3 regions were amplified. The HTBI primer set was used in a first-round RT-PCR of the TCR CDR3. MiXCR, applied by TCRdb to the multiplex PCR reads, yields one record per CDR3 protein. Of around 190,000 distinct CDR3 sequences in the sample, 15% to 20% were seen once. This clonotype appeared many times. No antigen is known for it. V lost 3 bases and J 1 base, leaving 15 bases between the germline ends. The germline V gene encodes CDR1 LNHDA and CDR2 SQIVND (reference sequence). The CDR3 length is 16 residues.

The rearrangement links TRBV19 to TRBJ1-1; D is undetermined. The receptor comes from a woman aged 45-65 years with Graves' hyperthyroidism. Material for sequencing was blood. For the CDR3, the DNA is TGTGCCAGTAGTATCTTTTATAAGAAACCGAACACTGAAGCTTTCTTT. Translating it yields CASSIFYKKPNTEAFF.